What follows are 12 T cell receptor beta chains derived from one specimen sequenced in a study of healthy donors' naive CD4 and CD8 T cells. Each TCR library used 500 ng of total RNA and a linear amplification protocol. TCRdb reanalysed the reads using MiXCR and keeps one entry per CDR3 protein. Of roughly 200,000 distinct CDR3 sequences in the sample, 65% to 75% were seen once. The sample comprised naive CD4+ and CD8+ T cells sorted from blood, pooled from several donors. All receptors derive from a pool of human donors in good health; the sample pools cells from several healthy donors.

The chain carries TRBV6-5 and TRBJ2-7; 9 positions match TRBD2. This CDR3 spans 18 amino acids. Trimming took 0 bases from V and 0 from J; bases not matched to a gene: 9. In germline, CDR1 is MNHEY, CDR2 SVGAGI. CDR3 sequence: CASSYSGAGGLLSYEQYF. The CDR3 bases are TGTGCCAGCAGTTACTCGGGGGCGGGAGGGCTCCTCTCCTACGAGCAGTACTTC.

V is TRBV11-2 and J is TRBJ1-1, with TRBD1 as a possible D gene (5 bases). V dropped 4 bases and J dropped 5 bases, with 17 bases sitting between them. Germline V lookup: CDR1 SGHAT, CDR2 FQNNGV. CDR3 size: 15 residues. For the CDR3, the DNA is TGTGCCAGCAGCTCCCCGGGACTGGGCGAAACTGAAGCTTTCTTT. Protein: CASSSPGLGETEAFF. Using reference TRBV11-2 and TRBJ1-1 for the parts outside the CDR3, the full variable domain is EAGVAQSPRYKIIEKRQSVAFWCNPISGHATLYWYQQILGQGPKLLIQFQNNGVVDDSQLPKDRFSAERLKGVDSTLKIQPAKLEDSAVYLCASSSPGLGETEAFFGQGTRLTVV.

This rearrangement joins TRBV7-2 to TRBJ2-3, with 14 bases aligning to TRBD2. With 1 base clipped from V and 5 bases from J, the junction kept 14 bases outside the gene matches. The length of the CDR3 is 20 residues. The V gene's germline CDR1 is SGHTA and CDR2 FQGNSA. The CDR3 sequence: CASSLVAGLAGGRLRDTQYF. Here the CDR3 DNA reads TGTGCCAGCAGCTTAGTTGCAGGACTAGCGGGAGGTCGGTTGAGAGATACGCAGTATTTT.

The rearrangement links TRBV10-3 to TRBJ1-5; D is unclear. V gave up 9 bases and J gave up 5 bases, with 17 bases separating them. The CDR3 sequence is 14 residues long. CDR1 and CDR2 (germline): ENHRY, SYGVKD. The CDR3 DNA is TGTGCCATTTCCGGCGTTGGGAACGATCAGCCCCAGCATTTT. It yields the protein CAISGVGNDQPQHF.

V gene TRBV5-6 combines with J gene TRBJ1-6, with unresolved D. The length of the CDR3 is 14 residues. Germline values: CDR1 SGHDT, CDR2 YYEEEE. The V and J ends lost 5 bases and 4 bases respectively, with 10 bases between them. CDR3 bases: TGTGCCAGCAGTACGCCGTCGTATAATTCACCCCTCCACTTT. It translates to CASSTPSYNSPLHF. Full variable domain (remainder filled in from reference TRBV5-6 and TRBJ1-6): DAGVTQSPTHLIKTRGQQVTLRCSPKSGHDTVSWYQQALGQGPQFIFQYYEEEERQRGNFPDRFSGHQFPNYSSELNVNALLLGDSALYLCASSTPSYNSPLHFGNGTRLTVT.

The chain carries TRBV28 and TRBJ2-1; 12 bases map to TRBD2. Germline CDR1 MDHEN, CDR2 SYDVKM. Losses at the gene ends were 6 bases for V and 8 bases for J; bases not matched to a gene: 8. This CDR3 region has 15 residues. The chain's CDR3 is CASSPLAGGIDEQFF. CDR3 coding DNA: TGTGCCAGCAGCCCCCTAGCGGGAGGGATCGATGAGCAGTTCTTC.

This clonotype was recorded a few times. The rearrangement uses TRBV14 and TRBJ2-7; unclear D gene. The CDR3 has 11 residues. V was trimmed by 2 bases and J by 1 base, leaving 0 bases between them. Germline V gene lookup returns CDR1 SGHDN and CDR2 FVKESK. In DNA, the CDR3 is TGTGCCAGCAGCCAATCCTACGAGCAGTACTTC. Encoded protein: CASSQSYEQYF. The variable domain in full, with the rest retrieved from reference TRBV14 and TRBJ2-7, is EAGVTQFPSHSVIEKGQTVTLRCDPISGHDNLYWYRRVMGKEIKFLLHFVKESKQDESGMPNNRFLAERTGGTYSTLKVQPAELEDSGVYFCASSQSYEQYFGPGTRLTVT.

In regard to this clonotype: Mismatch with germline at one junction end may stem from a read error. This chain links TRBV6-5 with TRBJ2-2; TRBD2 is a possible D gene (5 bases). The CDR3 runs 12 residues. The V gene's germline CDR1 is MNHEY and CDR2 SVGAGI. CDR3 protein: CASSYSSGELLF. The DNA for the CDR3 is TGTGCCAGCAGTTACTCTTCCGGGGAGTTGCTTTTT.

The V gene is TRBV27, the J gene TRBJ2-6; D unclear. The CDR3 consists of 15 residues. CDR1 MNHEY and CDR2 SMNVEV come from the germline V gene (reference sequence). With 2 bases removed from V and 0 bases from J, the gap between germline ends came to 5 bases. Written as DNA, the CDR3 is TGTGCCAGCAGTTTAGCCTTCTCTGGGGCCAACGTCCTGACTTTC. Translating it yields CASSLAFSGANVLTF.

The rearrangement uses TRBV15 and TRBJ2-1, with D perhaps matching TRBD2 (6 bases). This CDR3 comprises 14 residues. Germline-derived CDR1 and CDR2 are LNHNV and YYDKDF (reference sequence). Trimming cost V 4 bases and J 5 bases, with 12 bases left between them. The CDR3 nucleotides are TGTGCCACCAGCACCCACGGGGAGGACAATGAGCAGTTCTTC. Its protein product is CATSTHGEDNEQFF.

A word on this clonotype: Sequence at one end of the junction differs from germline and may be a read error. V gene TRBV18 combines with J gene TRBJ1-2; 7 nucleotides align to TRBD1. Germline V CDR1 and CDR2: KGHSH, LQKENI. The CDR3 is made up of 15 amino acids. The CDR3 DNA reads as TGTACCAGCTCACTTGACCGGGACAGCGTCTATGGCTACACCTTC. Protein: CTSSLDRDSVYGYTF.

The chain employs TRBV7-8 and TRBJ1-1; the match to TRBD1 covers 7 bases. V lost 2 bases to trimming and J lost 3 bases; unmatched junction nucleotides: 12. This CDR3 is built from 17 residues. Germline CDR1 and CDR2: SGHVS and FQNEAQ. CDR3 residues: CASSLKGRGPVDTEAFF. The DNA of the CDR3 is TGTGCCAGCAGCTTAAAAGGGAGGGGGCCCGTTGACACTGAAGCTTTCTTT.